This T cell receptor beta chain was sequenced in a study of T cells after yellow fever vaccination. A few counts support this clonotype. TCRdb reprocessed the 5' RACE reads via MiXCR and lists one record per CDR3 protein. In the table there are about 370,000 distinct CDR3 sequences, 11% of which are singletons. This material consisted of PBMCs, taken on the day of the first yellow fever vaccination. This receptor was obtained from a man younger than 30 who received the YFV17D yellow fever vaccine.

The CDR3 DNA is TGCGCCAGCAGAGGCGGTAACCGGGACAGGGTCTACGAGCAGTACTTC. It codes for CASRGGNRDRVYEQYF. The chain links TRBV5-1 to TRBJ2-7; 9 bases are shared with TRBD1. Germline V lookup: CDR1 SGHRS, CDR2 YFSETQ. The CDR3 loop spans 16 amino acids. The V gene end was trimmed by 5 bases and the J gene end by 3 bases; junction bases not matched to a gene: 12.